This T cell receptor (beta chain) was identified in a study of shared clonotypes between healthy human individuals. Study findings and constraints: It was anticipated that sequencing depth would influence how many clonotypes donors shared.

Germline lookup yields CDR1 MDHEN and CDR2 SYDVKM. Deletions cut 5 bases from V and 5 bases from J, with 18 bases between. The CDR3 has 15 residues. TCRdb keeps only in-frame clones here, not all; method: immunoSEQ multiplex PCR. In the table there are 2.3 million or so clones, approximately 95% of which are singletons. This clone appeared once. Its matching antigen is unknown. The chain has TRBV28 and TRBJ2-5; TRBD1 might be the D (6 bases). Input material: naive CD4+ T cells from PBMCs. The sample's subset: CD45RA+ positively selected. This sequence was found in a man aged 18-30 years in good health. Some clones in this sample may be carry-over from other donors' samples. CDR3: CASSLETGLLETQYF. The CDR3 DNA follows: TGTGCCAGCAGTCTAGAGACAGGTCTTTTGGAGACCCAGTACTTC.